This T cell receptor (beta chain) was captured by sequencing in a study of blood T cell repertoires in COVID-19 (dated by TCRdb to about 2020). Looking at the study overall: The collaborator samples originated in the United States, Italy and Spain and spanned the acute and convalescent phases of COVID-19. The samples were drawn from two sources: the first 160 participants of the ongoing ImmuneRACE study, and over 1,000 subjects contributed by 6 global collaborators. The material from the prospective study consisted of cDNA or gDNA derived from T cells, B-cell-depleted T cells, or PBMCs. The sample metadata nearly always contained a de-identified subject ID, COVID-19 status, age in years and sex. The dataset comprised deeply sampled blood TCRbeta repertoires from subjects exposed to, actively infected with, or recovered from COVID-19. Where HLA class I and class II types were available, the types were taken from metadata supplied by the sample provider, not from assay-based typing. The repertoires were released in a freely available public database intended as a resource for research on the immune response to SARS-CoV-2.

Participants in the prospective study were enrolled through a virtual design, were aged roughly 18 to 100 years, and lived in about two dozen United States geographic areas. In the prospective study, cohorts were assigned on the basis of participant-reported clinical history obtained from a screening survey and a study questionnaire. In the prospective study, whole blood, serum and a nasopharyngeal or oropharyngeal swab were collected from each participant by mobile phlebotomists. Over a roughly two-month period, participants in the prospective study had the option of providing additional blood draws and questionnaires. Blood samples from the prospective study were shipped frozen or at room temperature prior to DNA extraction. Reading from cysteine to phenylalanine, the CDR3 counts 14 amino acids. Only CDR3 DNA is held: 42 bases, read in frame from base 1. V is cut back by 4 bases and J by 2 bases, with 2 bases in the junction unmatched. The germline V gene (reference sequence) gives CDR1 as SGHKS and CDR2 as YYEKEE.

In the case of this clone: The antigen it binds to is not known. A read error may explain this, as a much larger clone is one base away.

Broader findings and caveats from the paper: How much clinical and demographic metadata was included differed by source and by participant, and the metadata was provided uncurated.

The immunoSEQ Assay, a bias-controlled multiplex PCR, was used to amplify TCRbeta CDR3 regions from genomic DNA. On the authors' methods: The number of nucleated cells in each sample was estimated by amplification of reference gene primers within the assay. To quantify the absolute abundance of each unique TCRbeta CDR3 rearrangement, sequence reads were collapsed and filtered. For each sample, productive Simpson clonality was calculated as the square root of Simpson's diversity index across productive rearrangements. TCRdb mirrors the immuneACCESS table, restricted to in-frame sequences. Some clones are absent from its copies; in checked studies, under half trace to an unresolved V gene, and the reason for the others is unknown. That table furnishes V, J and clone size, whereas the DNA furnished D and trimming. The sample table lists 350,000 to 400,000 clones, roughly 88% of them with a count of one. Of the sample, approximately 1% is held by the ten largest clones.

The receptor was isolated from a young woman with acute COVID-19. This chain is built from TRBV5-5 and TRBJ2-7; 11 of the junction bases match TRBD1. Sequences were obtained from PBMCs or T cells enriched from blood (not recorded which). The bases are TGTGCCAGCAGCCAGGGACAGGGGGCCTACGAGCAGTACTTC. The resulting protein is CASSQGQGAYEQYF. The CDR3, completed at both ends by the reference TRBV5-5 and TRBJ2-7 genes, gives the full variable domain DAGVTQSPTHLIKTRGQQVTLRCSPISGHKSVSWYQQVLGQGPQFIFQYYEKEERGRGNFPDRFSARQFPNYSSELNVNALLLGDSALYLCASSQGQGAYEQYFGPGTRLTVT.